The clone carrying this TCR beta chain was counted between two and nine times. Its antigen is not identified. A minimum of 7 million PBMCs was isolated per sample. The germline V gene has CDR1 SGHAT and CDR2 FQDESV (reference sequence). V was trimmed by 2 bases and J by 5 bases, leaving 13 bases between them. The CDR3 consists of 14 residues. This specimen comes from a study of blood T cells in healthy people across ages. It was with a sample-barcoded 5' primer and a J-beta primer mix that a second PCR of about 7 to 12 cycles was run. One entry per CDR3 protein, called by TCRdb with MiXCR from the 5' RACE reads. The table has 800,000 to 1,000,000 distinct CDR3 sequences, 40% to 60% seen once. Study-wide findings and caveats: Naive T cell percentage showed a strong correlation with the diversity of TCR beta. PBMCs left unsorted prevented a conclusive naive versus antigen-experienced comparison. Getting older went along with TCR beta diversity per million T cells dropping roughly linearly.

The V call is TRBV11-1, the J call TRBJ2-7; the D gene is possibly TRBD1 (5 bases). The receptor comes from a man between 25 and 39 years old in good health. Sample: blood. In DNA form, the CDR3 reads TGTGCCAGCAGCTTAACAGCCGTGACAGACGAGCAGTACTTC. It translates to CASSLTAVTDEQYF. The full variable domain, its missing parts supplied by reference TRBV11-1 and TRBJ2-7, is EAEVAQSPRYKITEKSQAVAFWCDPISGHATLYWYRQILGQGPELLVQFQDESVVDDSQLPKDRFSAERLKGVDSTLKIQPAELGDSAMYLCASSLTAVTDEQYFGPGTRLTVT.